The source of this T cell receptor beta chain is a study of blood T cell repertoires in COVID-19. The overall study: Acute and convalescent COVID-19 samples came from the United States, Italy and Spain.

Authors' data handling: Amplified reference gene primers provided the basis for estimating nucleated cell counts. Clones were read by immunoSEQ multiplex PCR, and TCRdb kept only the in-frame ones, dropping some. The V and J calls and clone size come from that table; D and trimming were worked out from the DNA. Among some 77,000 clones, around four fifths were seen once, and the ten largest hold under 2%. The germline CDR1 and CDR2 sequences are LGHDT and YNNKEL (reference sequence). This CDR3 is 15 amino acids long. V dropped 5 bases and J dropped 0 bases, with 11 bases sitting between them. The TCR sequence derives from a woman aged 60-75 years with acute or convalescent COVID-19. V usage is TRBV3-1 (or the pseudogene TRBV3-2) and J usage is TRBJ2-4; TRBD1 is a possible D gene (5 bases). Sample: peripheral blood. CDR3 loop: CASSADSLAKNIQYF. CDR3 nucleotides: TGTGCCAGCAGCGCCGACAGCCTAGCCAAAAACATTCAGTACTTC.